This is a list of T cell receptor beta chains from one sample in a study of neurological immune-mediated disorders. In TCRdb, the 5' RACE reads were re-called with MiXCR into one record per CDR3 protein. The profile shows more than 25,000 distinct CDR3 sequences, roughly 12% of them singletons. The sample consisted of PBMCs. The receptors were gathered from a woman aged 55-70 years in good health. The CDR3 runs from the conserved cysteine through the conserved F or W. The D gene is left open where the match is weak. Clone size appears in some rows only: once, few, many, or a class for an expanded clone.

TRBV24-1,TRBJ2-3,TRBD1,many,TGTGCCACCAGTGATTCCCAGGGGGCTATAGATACGCAGTATTTT,CATSDSQGAIDTQYF
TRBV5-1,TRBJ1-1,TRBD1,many,TGCGCCAGCAGCTTGGATCCAGGGGGCCTGAACACTGAAGCTTTCTTT,CASSLDPGGLNTEAFF
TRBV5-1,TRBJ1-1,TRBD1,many,TGCGCCAGCGGCTACAGGGGAAGCTCTGAAGCTTTCTTT,CASGYRGSSEAFF
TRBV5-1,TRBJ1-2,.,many,TGCGCCAGCAGCCCATCAGAGGGACGGGCGGACTATGGCTACACCTTC,CASSPSEGRADYGYTF
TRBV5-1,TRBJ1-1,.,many,TGCGCCAGCATGTCAGGGGATATGAACACTGAAGCTTTCTTT,CASMSGDMNTEAFF
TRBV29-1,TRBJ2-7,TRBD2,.,TGCAGCGTTGAGGTAATCGGACTAGCGGGAGACTCCTACGAGCAGTACTTC,CSVEVIGLAGDSYEQYF
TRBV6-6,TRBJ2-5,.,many,TGTGCCAGCAGTCCACTTAGCTGGGCTCAAGAGACCCAGTACTTC,CASSPLSWAQETQYF
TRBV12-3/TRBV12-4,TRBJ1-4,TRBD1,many,TGTGCCAGCAGTTTGGTCCCGAGGACAGGGGGTGAAAAACTGTTTTTT,CASSLVPRTGGEKLFF
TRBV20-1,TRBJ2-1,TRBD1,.,TGCAGTGCTACTGGGACAGGGATCCAGTGCTCCTACAATGAGCAGTTCTTC,CSATGTGIQCSYNEQFF
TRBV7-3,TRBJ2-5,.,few,TGTGCCAGCAGCCCCCTAGCTGGACCGAGAGAGACCCAGTACTTC,CASSPLAGPRETQYF
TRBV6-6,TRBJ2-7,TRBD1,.,TGTCCCAGCAGTTACGGACAGGTCTACGAACAGTACTTC,CPSSYGQVYEQYF
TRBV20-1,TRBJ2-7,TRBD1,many,TGCAGTGCTAGAGGTACAGGGGCAGGTCCCTACGAGCAGTACTTC,CSARGTGAGPYEQYF
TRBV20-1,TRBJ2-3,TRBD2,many,TGCAGTGCTAGAGATTGGCGGGGGGGCCGGACAGATACGCAGTATTTT,CSARDWRGGRTDTQYF
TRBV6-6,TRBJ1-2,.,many,TGTGCCAGCAGCCTCACGACAGGAAACTATGGCTACACCTTC,CASSLTTGNYGYTF
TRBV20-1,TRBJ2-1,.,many,TGCAGTGCTAGAGATCCTTTGGTCGAGCAGTTCTTC,CSARDPLVEQFF
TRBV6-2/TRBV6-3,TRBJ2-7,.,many,TGTGCCAGCAGTTCAGGCCTAATCGTCGCCTACGAGCAGTACTTC,CASSSGLIVAYEQYF
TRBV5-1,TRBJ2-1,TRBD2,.,TGCGCCAGCAGCTTGGAAGCGGGGGGATTGAGTGAGCAGTTCTTC,CASSLEAGGLSEQFF
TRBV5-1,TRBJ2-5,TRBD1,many,TGCGCCAGCAGCTTGCGGCAGGGGGCGCTGGGGGAGACCCAGTACTTC,CASSLRQGALGETQYF
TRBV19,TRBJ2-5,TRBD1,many,TGTGCCAGTAGTAAAACCAGGGGGCAAGAGACCCAGTACTTC,CASSKTRGQETQYF
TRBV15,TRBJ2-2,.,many,TGTGCCACCAGCAGAGACACCGGGGAGCTGTTTTTT,CATSRDTGELFF
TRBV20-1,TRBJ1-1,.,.,TGCATTGCTGCCAAGGTGGCCAAGACTGAAGCTTTCTTT,CIAAKVAKTEAFF
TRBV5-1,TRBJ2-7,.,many,TGCGCCAGCAGCCCAGGGGGGACGGGAGCGTACGAGCAGTACTTC,CASSPGGTGAYEQYF
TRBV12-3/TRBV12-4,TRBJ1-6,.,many,TGTGCCAGCAGTTCCGCGGGTCGAAATTCACCCCTCCACTTT,CASSSAGRNSPLHF
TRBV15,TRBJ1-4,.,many,TGTGCCACCAGGCTAGGAGGGGTAACGACTAATGAAAAACTGTTTTTT,CATRLGGVTTNEKLFF
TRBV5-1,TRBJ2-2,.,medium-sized,TGCGCCAGCAGCCCCGGACAGCTTAACACCGGGGAGCTGTTTTTT,CASSPGQLNTGELFF
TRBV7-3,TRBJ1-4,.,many,TGTGCCAGCAGCTCCGGGACATATAATGAAAAACTGTTTTTT,CASSSGTYNEKLFF
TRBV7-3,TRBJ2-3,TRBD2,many,TGTGCCAGCAGCTTGGCAAGCGGGGCATACGATACGCAGTATTTT,CASSLASGAYDTQYF
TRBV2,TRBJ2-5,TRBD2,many,TGTGCCAGCAGTGACCAGCGGGGGTCCCAAGAGACCCAGTACTTC,CASSDQRGSQETQYF
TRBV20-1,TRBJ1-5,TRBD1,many,TGCAGTGCTAGAAGGGACAGGGAAATCCCTCAGCCCCAGCATTTT,CSARRDREIPQPQHF
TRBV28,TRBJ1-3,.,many,TGTGCCCCGAGGGGGGGAAACACCATATATTTT,CAPRGGNTIYF
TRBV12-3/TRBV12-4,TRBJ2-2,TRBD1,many,TGTGCCAGCAGTCTTCTGACAGGGGCCGGGGAGCTGTTTTTT,CASSLLTGAGELFF
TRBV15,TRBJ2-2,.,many,TGTGCCACCAGCAGAGCTGGTACGGGACTGAACACCGGGGAGCTGTTTTTT,CATSRAGTGLNTGELFF
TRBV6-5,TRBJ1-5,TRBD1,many,TGTGCCAGCAGTAGGACCTCCGGGACAGGGGGTATTACGGGCAATCAGCCCCAGCATTTT,CASSRTSGTGGITGNQPQHF
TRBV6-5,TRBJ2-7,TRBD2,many,TGTGCCAGCAGAGCACCGGGACTAGCGTACGAGCAGTACTTC,CASRAPGLAYEQYF
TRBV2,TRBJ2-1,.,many,TGTGCCAGCAGAGCTGGCAGGGGCCCCTACAATGAGCAGTTCTTC,CASRAGRGPYNEQFF
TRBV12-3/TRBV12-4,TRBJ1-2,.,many,TGTGCCAGCAGTTTCTCTGGCAGGGAGTTCTATGGCTACACCTTC,CASSFSGREFYGYTF
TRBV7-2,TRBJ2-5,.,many,TGTGCCAGCAGCTTAGGTTCCACCCAGCCGGGGGAGACCCAGTACTTC,CASSLGSTQPGETQYF
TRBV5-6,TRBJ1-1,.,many,TGTGCCAGCAGCTTGTCGAGAGCGAACACTGAAGCTTTCTTT,CASSLSRANTEAFF
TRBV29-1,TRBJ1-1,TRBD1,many,TGCAGCGTGACAGGGTTGAACACTGAAGCTTTCTTT,CSVTGLNTEAFF
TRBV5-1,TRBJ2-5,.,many,TGCGCCAGTATTTCGGGACAACTTGAGGACGCAATAAGGACCCAGTACTTC,CASISGQLEDAIRTQYF
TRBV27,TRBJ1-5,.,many,TGTGCCAGCAGTTTATCAGGAGGATCTCAGACCCAGCATTTT,CASSLSGGSQTQHF